The entry that follows covers one T cell receptor beta chain sequence. The antigen remains undetermined. This sample was included in a study of cytotoxic CD8 clonotypes in ibrutinib-treated CLL. General study findings and limits: With treatment, public clonotypes, which were uncommon, either contracted or remained stable.

Per the germline V gene, CDR1 is SGHNT and CDR2 is YENEEA. Germline trimming cut 3 bases from V and 1 base from J; bases unmatched to any gene: 9. CDR3 size: 18 residues. Using immunoSEQ multiplex PCR, the repertoire was profiled, and TCRdb retains in-frame clones only, with some absent. The sample holds about 160,000 clones, around 84% seen once. TCR beta libraries used 1.5 to 2 micrograms of DNA from cryopreserved PBMCs. This receptor was obtained from a human donor with chronic lymphocytic leukemia. The gene calls are TRBV11-3 and TRBJ2-5; TRBD2 matches at 12 bases. This sample comprised PBMCs, obtained after 12 months of ibrutinib treatment. Here the CDR3 DNA reads TGTGCCAGCAGCTTTCGAAATCCGGGACTAGCGGGCCAAGAGACCCAGTACTTC. As protein: CASSFRNPGLAGQETQYF.